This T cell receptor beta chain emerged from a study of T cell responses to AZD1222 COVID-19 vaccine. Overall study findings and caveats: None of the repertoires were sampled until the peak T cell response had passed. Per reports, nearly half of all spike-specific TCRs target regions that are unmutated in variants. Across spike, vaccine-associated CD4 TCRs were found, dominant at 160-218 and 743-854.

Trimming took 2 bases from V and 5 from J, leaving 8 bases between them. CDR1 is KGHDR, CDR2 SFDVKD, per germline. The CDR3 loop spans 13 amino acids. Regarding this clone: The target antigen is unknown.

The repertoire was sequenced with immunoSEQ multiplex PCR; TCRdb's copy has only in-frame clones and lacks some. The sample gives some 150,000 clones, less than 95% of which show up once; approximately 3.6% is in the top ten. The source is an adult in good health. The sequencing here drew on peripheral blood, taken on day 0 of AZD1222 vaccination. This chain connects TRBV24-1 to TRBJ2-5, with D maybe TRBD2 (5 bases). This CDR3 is CATSDSGGETQYF. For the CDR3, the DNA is TGTGCCACCAGTGATTCTGGCGGGGAGACCCAGTACTTC.